The present TCR beta chain was sequenced within a study of shared clonotypes between healthy human individuals. Study-level information: The cohort comprised a couple of women and a few men. Their ages spanned 18 to 49 years.

Study-level points and caveats: Sharing across four donors was highest in naive CD4 (around 5%) and lowest in memory CD8 (0.4%). Naive subsets generally had larger estimated richness than memory subsets.

On this clone itself: Its antigen is undetermined.

TCRdb keeps only in-frame clones here, not all; method: immunoSEQ multiplex PCR. In the table there are some 2 million clones, about 95% of which are singletons. Germline loops: CDR1 PRHDT, CDR2 FYEKMQ (reference sequence). Trimming left V 1 base short and J 0 bases short, with 12 bases between. This CDR3 contains 16 residues. Terminally differentiated effector memory CD45RA+ cells were excluded by CCR7 positive selection of CD45RO-negative cells. Each of the donors was a healthy adult who was HIV-negative and had not had a recent acute infection or vaccination. The V gene is TRBV13, the J gene TRBJ1-1, with a tentative D call TRBD1 (6 bases). The sequencing input was naive CD8+ T cells sorted from blood. This TCR was sampled from a young man in good health. The CDR3 bases are TGTGCCAGCAGCTTAGTCGGGGGCCTTCTGAACACTGAAGCTTTCTTT. Residues: CASSLVGGLLNTEAFF.